The 6 T cell receptor beta chains given below trace back to one sample, sequenced in a study of blood T cell repertoires in COVID-19 (TCRdb year 2020). The library was prepared using the immunoSEQ multiplex PCR assay. Sourced from immuneACCESS, this table was stored by TCRdb with only in-frame sequences that have V and J called. A share of the clones is absent; for the studies checked, an unresolved V gene accounts for under half, and the remainder has no known explanation. The table for this sample lists 140,000 to 150,000 clones; more than 75% of them were counted only once. The ten largest clonotypes hold over 8.5% of the sample. The specimen sequenced was peripheral blood. The receptors stem from a woman in her forties or fifties with active or convalescent COVID-19.

This chain joins TRBV4-1 and TRBJ2-5; 9 bases are shared with TRBD2. The trim removed 0 bases at V and 4 bases at J, leaving 6 bases unmatched. CDR3 length: 16 amino acids. CDR1 and CDR2 (germline): MGHRA, YSYEKL. In nucleotides, the CDR3 is TGCGCCAGCAGCCAAGATCGAGGACTAGCGCGAGAGACCCAGTACTTC. Its protein is CASSQDRGLARETQYF.

As concerns this clone: Other DNA sequences in this sample translate to the same CDR3. This rearrangement joins TRBV5-1 to TRBJ2-7; 7 bases map to TRBD1. Germline CDR1 and CDR2: SGHRS and YFSETQ. V lost 1 base to trimming and J lost 3 bases; unmatched junction nucleotides: 4. CDR3 size: 14 residues. The CDR3, as DNA: TGCGCCAGCAGCTTGACGACAGGGAGCTACGAGCAGTACTTC. Translating it yields CASSLTTGSYEQYF.

The chain joins TRBV11-2 to TRBJ2-7; 9 bases are shared with TRBD2. This CDR3 region has 15 residues. Germline assignment: CDR1 SGHAT and CDR2 FQNNGV. V shed 2 bases and J 3 bases; nucleotides not matched to a gene: 5. CDR3 sequence: CASSLSGTSLYEQYF. The CDR3 DNA is TGTGCCAGCAGCTTATCAGGGACTAGCCTCTACGAGCAGTACTTC. Full variable domain (remainder filled in from reference TRBV11-2 and TRBJ2-7): EAGVAQSPRYKIIEKRQSVAFWCNPISGHATLYWYQQILGQGPKLLIQFQNNGVVDDSQLPKDRFSAERLKGVDSTLKIQPAKLEDSAVYLCASSLSGTSLYEQYFGPGTRLTVT.

The chain recombines TRBV19 with TRBJ2-1, with D possibly TRBD1 on 6 matching bases. Germline V lookup: CDR1 LNHDA, CDR2 SQIVND (reference sequence). This CDR3 spans 11 amino acids. V dropped 3 bases and J dropped 12 bases, with 9 bases sitting between them. The CDR3 bases are TGTGCCAGTAGTATCGGACAGAGGCAGTTCTTC. It translates to CASSIGQRQFF.

The gene calls are TRBV6-5 and TRBJ1-1; TRBD1 matches at 7 bases. Trimming cost V 3 bases and J 11 bases; bases outside gene matches: 9. The CDR3 is made up of 13 amino acids. CDR1 and CDR2 from the germline V gene are MNHEY and SVGAGI. The CDR3 here is CASSYLQGSGAFF. DNA of the CDR3: TGTGCCAGCAGTTATTTACAGGGGTCTGGGGCTTTCTTT.

This chain links TRBV3-1 (or the pseudogene TRBV3-2) with TRBJ1-1, with D maybe TRBD1 (6 bases). This CDR3 is 19 amino acids long. V was trimmed by 0 bases and J by 0 bases, leaving 20 bases between them. CDR1 and CDR2 (germline): LGHDT, YNNKEL (reference sequence). This CDR3 reads CASSQDPTTGPVMNTEAFF. The CDR3 DNA follows: TGTGCCAGCAGCCAAGACCCCACAACAGGGCCTGTCATGAACACTGAAGCTTTCTTT.